This entry concerns a single T cell receptor beta chain. The antigen is not known. This sample was included in a study of T cell responses to AZD1222 COVID-19 vaccine. Clones were sequenced by immunoSEQ multiplex PCR, and TCRdb holds only the in-frame ones, with some missing. Found here are roughly 140,000 clones, more than 75% of them singletons; the top ten hold roughly 4.3%. The CDR3 has 14 residues. Germline V gene sequence: CDR1 SGHRS, CDR2 YFSETQ. J was trimmed by 4 bases and V by 4 bases; bases with no gene match: 4. Overall study results and limits: Females outnumbered males among donors, who were mostly white British; clonal diversity was possibly underestimated. At baseline, seropositivity was found in only a handful of AZD1222 recipients.

The gene calls are TRBV5-1 and TRBJ1-3; 8 bases are a match to TRBD1. The sample consisted of peripheral blood, taken on day 0 of MenACWY control vaccination. The receptor's source is an adult in good health. CDR3 sequence: CASSQGADGNTIYF. The CDR3 DNA reads TGCGCCAGCAGCCAGGGGGCAGACGGAAACACCATATATTTT.